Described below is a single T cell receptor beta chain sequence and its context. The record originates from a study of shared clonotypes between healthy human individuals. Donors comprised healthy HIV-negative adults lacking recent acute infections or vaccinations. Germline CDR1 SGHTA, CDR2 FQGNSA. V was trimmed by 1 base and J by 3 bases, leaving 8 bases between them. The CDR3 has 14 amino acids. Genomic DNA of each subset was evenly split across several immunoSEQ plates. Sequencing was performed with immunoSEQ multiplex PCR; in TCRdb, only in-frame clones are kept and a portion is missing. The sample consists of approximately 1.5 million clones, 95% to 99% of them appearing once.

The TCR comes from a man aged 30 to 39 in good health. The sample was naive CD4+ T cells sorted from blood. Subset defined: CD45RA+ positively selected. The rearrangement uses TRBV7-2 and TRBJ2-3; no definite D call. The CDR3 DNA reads TGTGCCAGCAGCTTAGTGGTAGCTACAGATACGCAGTATTTT. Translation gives CASSLVVATDTQYF.